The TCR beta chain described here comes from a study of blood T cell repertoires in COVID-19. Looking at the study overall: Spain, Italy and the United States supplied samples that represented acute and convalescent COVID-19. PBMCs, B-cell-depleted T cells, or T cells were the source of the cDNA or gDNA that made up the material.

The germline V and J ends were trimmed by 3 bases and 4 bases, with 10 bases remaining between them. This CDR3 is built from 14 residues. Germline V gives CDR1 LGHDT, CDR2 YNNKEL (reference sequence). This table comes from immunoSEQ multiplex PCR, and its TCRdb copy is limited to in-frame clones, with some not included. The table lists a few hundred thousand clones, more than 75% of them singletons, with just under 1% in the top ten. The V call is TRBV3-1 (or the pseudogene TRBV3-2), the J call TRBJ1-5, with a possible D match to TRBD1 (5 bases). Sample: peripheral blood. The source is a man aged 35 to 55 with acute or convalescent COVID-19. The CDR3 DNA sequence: TGTGCCAGCAGCCAGGGGGAGGCGAATCAGCCCCAGCATTTT. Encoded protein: CASSQGEANQPQHF.